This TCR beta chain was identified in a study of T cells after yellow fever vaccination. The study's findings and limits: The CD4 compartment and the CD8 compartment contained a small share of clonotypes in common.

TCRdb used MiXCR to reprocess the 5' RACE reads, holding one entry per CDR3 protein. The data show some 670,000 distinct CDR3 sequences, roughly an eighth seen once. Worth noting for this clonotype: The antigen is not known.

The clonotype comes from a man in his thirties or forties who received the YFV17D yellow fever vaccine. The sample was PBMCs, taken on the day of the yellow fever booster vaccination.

CDR3 in amino acids: CASSVPEEAQYF. CDR3 sequence (DNA): TGCGCCAGCAGCGTTCCTGAGGAGGCCCAGTACTTC. The chain is built from TRBV5-1 and TRBJ2-5; D might be TRBD2 (5 bases). With 4 bases removed from V and 9 bases from J, the gap between germline ends came to 13 bases. CDR3 length equals 12 residues. Germline assignment: CDR1 SGHRS and CDR2 YFSETQ.